These 10 T cell receptor beta chains were sequenced from one sample in a study of patients and donors after allogeneic stem cell transplantation. TCRdb itself ran the RT-PCR reads through MiXCR, one entry per CDR3 protein. The table lists roughly 960,000 distinct CDR3 sequences, over 15% of them singletons. Sequencing used blood, either unsorted or a sorted T cell fraction (not recorded which). The receptors were sampled from a human donor who was either an allogeneic HSCT recipient or a stem cell or donor lymphocyte infusion donor (not recorded which). It is not recorded whose cells these are; they may come from a transplant donor.

This clonotype has just a few counts. The rearrangement joins TRBV5-1 to TRBJ2-7; possibly TRBD1 for D (6 bases). Germline V CDR1 and CDR2: SGHRS, YFSETQ. Between the trimmed V and J ends, which lost 7 bases and 3 bases, there was a span of 20 bases. This CDR3 spans 15 amino acids. This CDR3 reads CASRRTAVPNYEQYF. DNA of the CDR3: TGCGCCAGCCGCAGGACAGCCGTGCCCAACTACGAGCAGTACTTC.

This chain joins TRBV5-1 and TRBJ2-1; TRBD2 matches at 13 bases. CDR3 size: 14 residues. Germline CDR1 reads SGHRS; CDR2 reads YFSETQ. V shed 2 bases, J shed 11 bases, and the junction held 4 bases outside the gene matches. The DNA for the CDR3 is TGCGCCAGCAGCTTACAGACTAGCGGGGGGCAGCAGTTCTTC. Residues: CASSLQTSGGQQFF.

V and J are TRBV29-1 and TRBJ1-4, with D maybe TRBD1 (6 bases). This CDR3 region has 12 residues. Germline CDR1 SQVTM, CDR2 ANQGSEA. The V gene lost 5 bases and the J gene lost 7 bases, with 11 bases spanning the gap. CDR3 sequence reads: CSVQQGTEKLFF. The CDR3 coding sequence is TGCAGCGTTCAACAGGGAACTGAAAAACTGTTTTTT.

V usage is TRBV7-2 and J usage is TRBJ2-2; D remains unclear. Germline CDR1 reads SGHTA; CDR2 reads FQGNSA. Trimming took 2 bases from V and 5 from J, leaving 9 bases between them. The CDR3 consists of 14 residues. CDR3 sequence: CASSLLPGTGELFF. DNA of the CDR3: TGTGCCAGCAGCTTACTTCCGGGTACCGGGGAGCTGTTTTTT.

V gene TRBV20-1 combines with J gene TRBJ2-2, with TRBD1 identical over 7 bases. The CDR3 consists of 14 residues. The J segment lost 2 bases and the V segment lost 5 bases, leaving 5 bases of the junction unmatched. Germline-derived CDR1 and CDR2 are DFQATT and SNEGSKA (reference sequence). CDR3 loop: CSAARGTNTGELFF. CDR3 nucleotides: TGCAGTGCTGCCAGGGGGACAAACACCGGGGAGCTGTTTTTT.

The rearrangement uses TRBV12-3 or TRBV12-4 and TRBJ2-7; possibly TRBD2 for D (6 bases). This CDR3 is 13 amino acids long. V gave up 8 bases and J gave up 6 bases, with 17 bases separating them. The CDR3 bases are TGTGCCAGCGGTAGCGGTGGAAGTACCGAGCAGTACTTC. It encodes CASGSGGSTEQYF.

This clonotype has more than one count but fewer than ten. The J gene is TRBJ1-1, the V gene TRBV2, with 9 nucleotides matching TRBD1. Trimming removed 2 bases from V and 7 bases from J; junction bases left unmatched: 5. CDR1 and CDR2 from the germline V gene are SNHLY and FYNNEI. This CDR3 has 14 amino acids. The CDR3 DNA reads as TGTGCCAGCAGTGAAACAGGGGGCGCGGGTGAAGCTTTCTTT. Translation: CASSETGGAGEAFF. The variable domain in full, with the rest retrieved from reference TRBV2 and TRBJ1-1, is EPEVTQTPSHQVTQMGQEVILRCVPISNHLYFYWYRQILGQKVEFLVSFYNNEISEKSEIFDDQFSVERPDGSNFTLKIRSTKLEDSAMYFCASSETGGAGEAFFGQGTRLTVV.

This clonotype was counted many times. This chain joins TRBV12-3 or TRBV12-4 and TRBJ1-5; 7 positions match TRBD1. V lost 6 bases and J lost 2; bases outside the gene matches: 1. The CDR3 has 13 amino acids. This CDR3 reads CASRGQGNQPQHF. The DNA for the CDR3 is TGTGCCAGCAGAGGACAGGGCAATCAGCCCCAGCATTTT.

The V and J genes are TRBV25-1 and TRBJ2-4, with D possibly being TRBD1 (5 bases). V was trimmed by 4 bases and J by 6 bases, leaving 7 bases between them. Germline assignment: CDR1 MGHDK and CDR2 SYGVNS. The CDR3 runs to 12 residues. CDR3: CASSARVNIQYF. CDR3 nucleotide sequence: TGTGCCAGCAGTGCCAGGGTAAACATTCAGTACTTC. The variable domain in full, completed from reference TRBV25-1 and TRBJ2-4, reads EADIYQTPRYLVIGTGKKITLECSQTMGHDKMYWYQQDPGMELHLIHYSYGVNSTEKGDLSSESTVSRIRTEHFPLTLESARPSHTSQYLCASSARVNIQYFGAGTRLSVL.

This clonotype has just a few counts. This sequence joins TRBV27 and TRBJ1-1; D is undetermined. The CDR3 is 15 residues long. V was pared by 2 bases and J by 4 bases, with 14 bases between. Germline CDR1 is MNHEY and CDR2 is SMNVEV (reference sequence). The CDR3 region has the DNA TGTGCCAGCAGTTTAGAGACCGACAAGGGCACTGAAGCTTTCTTT. Encoded protein: CASSLETDKGTEAFF.